This is a list of T cell receptor beta chains from one sample in a study of T cell changes during pregnancy in multiple sclerosis. Only in-frame clones appear in the TCRdb table, and some are missing; sequencing was by immunoSEQ multiplex PCR. Of around 60,000 clones listed, 93% are singletons. Sequences were derived from peripheral blood, sampled after pregnancy. The receptors were sampled from a female donor with multiple sclerosis, enrolled in a pregnancy study. Each CDR3 is given without its conserved first and last residue. The size field is filled for only some rows; it gives once, few, many or a size class.

j_call clone_size v_call cdr3_aa
TRBJ1-2 NA TRBV5-5 ASSSGTGELYGYT
TRBJ1-5 NA TRBV19 ASSIGARAHQPQH
TRBJ2-3 NA TRBV29-1 SVRFSEETDTQY
TRBJ1-6 NA TRBV30 AWSEQTNSPLH
TRBJ1-2 NA TRBV2 ASSTNPGQGSGYT
TRBJ2-1 NA TRBV7-3 ASSLTGGERSEQF
TRBJ2-7 NA TRBV5-6 ASSPRLAGVLEQY
TRBJ1-1 NA TRBV5-1 ASSLDLQGGTEAF
TRBJ2-5 NA TRBV7-2 ASTNTGGETQY
TRBJ2-5 NA TRBV11-2 ASSSALGFGETQY
TRBJ2-2 NA TRBV28 ASSGGVNTGELF
TRBJ2-7 NA TRBV11-3 ASSPGTSLEQY
TRBJ2-3 NA TRBV27 ASSLSRVTDTQY
TRBJ1-5 NA TRBV6-4 ASSGGTDQPQH
TRBJ1-5 NA TRBV30 AWSGGAAQPQH
TRBJ2-5 NA TRBV10-2 ASSAFRTSGETQY
TRBJ2-1 NA TRBV6-5 ASSLADYNEQF
TRBJ1-2 NA TRBV7-2 ASSVTQWPNYGYT
TRBJ2-7 NA TRBV30 ASLTALGYEQY
TRBJ2-3 NA TRBV9 ASSVEPGGTDTQY
TRBJ2-3 NA TRBV15 ATSLMRGRDTQY
TRBJ1-5 NA TRBV19 ASMRLGEGGNQPQH
TRBJ2-7 NA TRBV7-9 ASSSQRTSGGRFEQY
TRBJ2-7 NA TRBV6-5 ASSYSTAGGPYEQY
TRBJ1-4 once TRBV25-1 ASSDRQGDEKLF
TRBJ2-3 NA TRBV2 ASRNNRGLRAQY
TRBJ2-7 NA TRBV4-2 ASSQGTGGVYEQY
TRBJ2-5 NA TRBV1 TSSQDILAGVQETQY
TRBJ2-7 NA TRBV9 ASSTSGSSEQY
TRBJ1-1 NA TRBV7-9 ASSLATGRYTEAF
TRBJ2-1 NA TRBV9 ASSVAGQGHNEQF
TRBJ2-2 once TRBV27 ASSFNYITGELF
TRBJ2-5 NA TRBV7-8 ASSLSPPETQY
TRBJ2-7 NA TRBV7-3 ASSARLAGGEQY
TRBJ2-7 NA TRBV7-9 ASSLQGDYEQY
TRBJ1-2 NA TRBV4-3 ASSQVFGLSDSNYGYT
TRBJ2-5 once TRBV5-6 ASSLGFGGSETQY
TRBJ1-2 NA TRBV5-4 ASGSVGQGYGYT
TRBJ2-1 NA TRBV4-1 ASSHRLGSGSLRSHEQF
TRBJ2-1 NA TRBV19 ASSIGGQGLYNEQF
TRBJ2-1 NA TRBV5-6 ASSPRTPEQF
TRBJ1-2 NA TRBV7-9 ASSLAGGHYGYT
TRBJ2-7 NA TRBV4-2 ASSQGSVSGVVHEQY
TRBJ2-1 NA TRBV19 ASSKREEVRNEQF
TRBJ2-3 NA TRBV7-9 ASSLASAGGPTDTQY
TRBJ2-7 NA TRBV9 ASSVGGLAGDEQY